This TCR beta chain was documented in a study of blood T cell repertoires in COVID-19. The wider study: The analysed material was cDNA or gDNA that came from T cells, B-cell-depleted T cells, or PBMCs.

In the source study's methods: Counts of nucleated cells, estimated from reference gene primer amplification, were obtained. The data were produced by immunoSEQ multiplex PCR, yet TCRdb's version contains in-frame clones alone and is incomplete. V and J calls and clone size are given by that table; D and trimming were obtained from the DNA. The sample contains roughly 400,000 clones, nearly 90% of which appear only once. The CDR3 sequence is 14 residues long. Germline lookup yields CDR1 KGHDR and CDR2 SFDVKD. With 9 bases clipped from V and 5 bases from J, the junction kept 8 bases outside the gene matches.

The rearrangement links TRBV24-1 to TRBJ2-5; 10 bases line up with TRBD1. The receptor comes from a young woman who had been exposed to COVID-19. The sequenced sample consisted of PBMCs or T cells enriched from blood (not recorded which). The CDR3 sequence is CATGGTGVRETQYF. The CDR3 region has the DNA TGTGCCACCGGGGGGACAGGGGTACGGGAGACCCAGTACTTC.